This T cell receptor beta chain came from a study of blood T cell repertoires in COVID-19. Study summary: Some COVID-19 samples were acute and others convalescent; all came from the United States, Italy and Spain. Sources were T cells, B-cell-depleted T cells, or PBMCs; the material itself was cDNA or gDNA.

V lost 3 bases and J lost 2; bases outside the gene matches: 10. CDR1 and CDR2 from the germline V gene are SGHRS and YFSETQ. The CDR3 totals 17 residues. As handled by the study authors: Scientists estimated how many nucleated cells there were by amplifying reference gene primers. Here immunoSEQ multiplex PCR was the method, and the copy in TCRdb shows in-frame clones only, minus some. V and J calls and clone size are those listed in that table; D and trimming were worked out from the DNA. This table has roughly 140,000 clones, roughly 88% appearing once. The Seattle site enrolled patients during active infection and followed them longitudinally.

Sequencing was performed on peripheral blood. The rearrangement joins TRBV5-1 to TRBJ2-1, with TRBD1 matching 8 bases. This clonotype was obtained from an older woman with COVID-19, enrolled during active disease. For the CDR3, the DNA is TGCGCCAGCAGCTGGCACATGGACAGGGTGGCCTACAATGAGCAGTTCTTC. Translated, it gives CASSWHMDRVAYNEQFF. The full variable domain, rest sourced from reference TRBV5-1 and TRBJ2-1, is KAGVTQTPRYLIKTRGQQVTLSCSPISGHRSVSWYQQTPGQGLQFLFEYFSETQRNKGNFPGRFSGRQFSNSRSEMNVSTLELGDSALYLCASSWHMDRVAYNEQFFGPGTRLTVL.